This T cell receptor (beta chain) is from a study of T cell responses to AZD1222 COVID-19 vaccine listed by TCRdb under 2021. A note on the overall study: A total of 230 to 250 trial participants underwent TCR sequencing, of whom roughly 210 had received two doses of AZD1222 and around 25 had received two doses of the MenACWY control vaccine. Enrollment into the trials was organized by age into subgroups of 18-55, 56-69 and 70-plus years, and those subgroups contained around 150, 28 and 57 TCR-sequenced participants, respectively. On the study overall, not on this receptor specifically: Participants were mostly white British, with more females than males. The authors suggested clonal diversity may have been underestimated. The vaccine-associated CD4 TCRs covered the entire spike protein, and the dominant responses fell in regions 160-218 and 743-854. After two AZD1222 doses, both the breadth and the depth of spike-specific TCRs were significantly higher than at day 0 and than in MenACWY recipients. Only five to seven AZD1222 recipients were SARS-CoV-2 seropositive at baseline, limiting conclusions about previously exposed vaccinees. Epitopes outside the regions mutated in the B.1.351 and B.1.1.7 variants were reportedly recognized by nearly half of the unique spike-specific TCRs. No day 14 peak-response samples were available, so repertoires were characterized only after the peak T cell response. In the small 56-69-year group, the increase in depth fell short of significance, most likely because of low power.

Turning to this clone: Its antigen is still unknown. No much larger clonotype is one base removed from it; base qualities were not supplied.

The time point label for this specimen denotes: about 28 days (+/-7) after the second vaccine dose. Because spike-specific TCR depth and breadth did not differ between the two schedules, AZD1222 recipients who got a second dose at roughly 4 weeks were pooled with those who got a second dose at roughly 12 weeks. The vaccinee samples were drawn from two UK trials, COV001 and COV002, one of which was a single-blind randomized controlled phase 2/3 trial testing AZD1222 (ChAdOx1 nCoV-19) in healthy adults. For TCRbeta chain sequencing, PBMC samples were collected from trial participants at day 0 and at day 28 after the second dose. The CDR3 regions of human TCRbeta chains were subjected to immunosequencing. The paper's processing steps were these. TCRs in the repertoires were matched against a reference library of SARS-CoV-2-specific TCRs that had been generated with the MIRA antigen-specificity platform. Breadth meant the fraction of unique TCRs that were SARS-CoV-2-associated, whereas depth meant the fraction of total T cells that were SARS-CoV-2-associated. Using the MIRA data, each spike-specific TCR was mapped to the spike region that the TCR reacts to and placed in a CD4 or CD8 class. Log10-transformed breadth and depth values were compared by one-way ANOVA with Sidak's multiple comparisons tests. Held by TCRdb, this immuneACCESS table contains in-frame sequences only and omits some clones. Under half of the omission traces to an unresolved V gene where checked; the cause of the rest is unknown. V and J calls and clone size come straight from that table; D and trimming were deduced from the DNA. Here the sample has 150,000 or so clones; 92% occur a single time. More than 3% of the sample lies in the top ten.

The CDR3 holds 14 amino acids from the cysteine to the phenylalanine. Of all the DNA, just the CDR3 is kept, 42 bases in frame from base 1. For CDR1 and CDR2, the germline V gene (reference sequence) lists SEHNR and FQNEAQ. The junction shows trimming of 3 bases on V and 2 bases on J, plus 10 bases between the germline ends. This chain joins TRBV7-9 to TRBJ1-1; no D gene call is confident. This receptor was taken from an adult who received the AZD1222 COVID-19 vaccine. Sequences were derived from peripheral blood, sampled 28 days after the second AZD1222 dose. The CDR3 reads as follows: CASSFGFPNTEAFF. In nucleotides, the sequence is TGTGCCAGCAGCTTCGGCTTTCCTAACACTGAAGCTTTCTTT.